The table lists the clone carrying this TCR beta chain with many counts. The antigen is not known. The germline V gene has CDR1 MNHNS and CDR2 SASEGT. Between the trimmed V and J ends, which lost 6 bases and 6 bases, there was a span of 16 bases. This CDR3 region has 14 residues. This sample's time point: patch test 1, 2 weeks after DPC sensitization. Treatment indicated: therapeutic diphenylcyclopropenone sensitization with weekly scalp DPC. The study enrolled 18 to 70-year-old alopecia patients suitable for DPC. This record comes from a study of human T cells and chemical hapten exposure. Looking at the study overall: The scalp of each patient received a weekly diphenylcyclopropenone dose for the full roughly 25-week study.

A single record per CDR3 protein comes from TCRdb applying MiXCR to the RACE reads. Of roughly 120,000 distinct CDR3 sequences listed, about 12% are singletons. Study-level findings and limits: There was no change with DPC sensitization in TCRs above 1 in 1000 frequency.

V is TRBV6-1 and J is TRBJ2-3; D is ambiguous. Sample: whole blood, taken in connection with sensitization to the hapten diphenylcyclopropenone (DPC). The origin of this receptor is a woman aged 45 to 65 with alopecia areata. Some clones in this sample may be carry-over from other donors' samples. The chain's CDR3 is CASRPTATDDTQYF. The CDR3 DNA reads TGTGCCAGCAGACCGACGGCGACGGATGATACGCAGTATTTT.